These 25 T cell receptor beta chains were all obtained from the same sample, sequenced in a study of early T cells in non-severe SARS-CoV-2 infection. Via MiXCR, TCRdb re-called the 5' RACE reads, giving one row per CDR3 protein. This sample has approximately 56,000 distinct CDR3 sequences, with about 10% found just once. Sequencing was carried out using whole blood. Receptors were obtained from an adult who was a healthcare worker with PCR-confirmed SARS-CoV-2 infection or an uninfected control (not recorded which).

The table lists this clonotype with a few counts. The chain has TRBV10-1 and TRBJ2-1; a possible D gene is TRBD2 (6 bases). V lost 7 bases to trimming and J lost 9 bases, with 16 bases between them. Looked up from germline, CDR1 is WNHNN and CDR2 is SYGVQD (reference sequence). The CDR3 runs to 13 residues. The CDR3 DNA reads as TGCGCCAGCAACCGGGACTCGTCTGGTGAGCAGTTCTTC. This gives the protein CASNRDSSGEQFF.

This clonotype appeared many times. This chain links TRBV20-1 with TRBJ2-2; TRBD2 is a possible D gene (6 bases). CDR3 length: 15 residues. Trimming took off 3 bases at V and 0 bases at J, with 11 bases between the two ends. Germline V gene sequence: CDR1 DFQATT, CDR2 SNEGSKA (reference sequence). The CDR3 region is CSARDGSSNTGELFF. CDR3 coding DNA: TGCAGTGCTAGGGACGGGAGTTCGAACACCGGGGAGCTGTTTTTT.

This clonotype occurred many times. The chain uses TRBV5-1 and TRBJ1-5, with 8 bases that match TRBD1. Trimming took 2 bases from V and 9 from J; bases not matched to a gene: 7. Per the germline V gene, CDR1 is SGHRS and CDR2 is YFSETQ. CDR3 length equals 14 residues. CDR3: CASSFGTGDLPQHF. CDR3 DNA sequence: TGCGCCAGCAGCTTCGGGACAGGTGACCTGCCCCAGCATTTT.

The table lists this clonotype with a few counts. The chain has TRBV29-1 and TRBJ1-2, with D uncertain. This CDR3 contains 10 residues. Germline V CDR1 and CDR2: SQVTM, ANQGSEA. Trimming pared 3 bases from V and 5 bases from J, leaving 4 bases between. DNA for the CDR3: TGCAGCGTTGAGACTTATGGCTACACCTTC. Translating gives CSVETYGYTF.

This clonotype was seen more than once but under ten times. The chain couples TRBV5-6 to TRBJ2-1; D unresolved. The CDR3 runs 16 residues. CDR1 is SGHDT, CDR2 YYEEEE, per germline. V lost 0 bases, J lost 5 bases, and 15 bases lay in between. The CDR3 DNA follows: TGTGCCAGCAGCTTGGACCGCCGGCAGGCTAACAATGAGCAGTTCTTC. Translation gives CASSLDRRQANNEQFF.

This clonotype was found many times. The chain couples TRBV7-3 to TRBJ1-1; unclear D gene. V lost 2 bases and J lost 7, with 11 bases in between. Germline V lookup: CDR1 SGHTA, CDR2 FQGTGA. This CDR3 spans 13 amino acids. The CDR3 reads CASSLSLRNEAFF. CDR3 DNA sequence: TGTGCCAGCAGCTTATCCCTGAGGAATGAAGCTTTCTTT.

The rearrangement links TRBV7-8 to TRBJ2-1; TRBD2 agrees at 8 bases. Germline CDR1 is SGHVS and CDR2 is FQNEAQ. This CDR3 has 17 residues. The junction had 11 bases not matched to a gene; V was cut back by 1 base and J by 6 bases. The CDR3, as DNA: TGTGCCAGCAGCTTAGATGGACTAGCTTTAAACGTCAATGAGCAGTTCTTC. Protein: CASSLDGLALNVNEQFF.

The J gene is TRBJ1-1, the V gene TRBV7-3; D gene unclear. Per germline, CDR1 SGHTA and CDR2 FQGTGA. The V gene lost 6 bases and the J gene lost 4 bases, with 15 bases spanning the gap. The CDR3 runs to 14 residues. The CDR3 nucleotides read TGTGCCAGCAGACGATCGGGAGAAACCACTGAAGCTTTCTTT. Its protein product is CASRRSGETTEAFF.

This clonotype was seen only a few times. The chain joins TRBV27 to TRBJ2-1, with D maybe TRBD1 (5 bases). The CDR3 loop spans 17 amino acids. In germline, CDR1 is MNHEY, CDR2 SMNVEV (reference sequence). V lost 3 bases and J 6 bases, leaving 21 bases between the germline ends. The CDR3 DNA sequence: TGTGCCAGCAGTTTCCGGGCAACCCCTACCGACAGCAATGAGCAGTTCTTC. Translation: CASSFRATPTDSNEQFF.

The chain recombines TRBV5-5 with TRBJ1-1; tentatively, D is TRBD1 (6 bases). This CDR3 comprises 16 residues. Trimming cost V 1 base and J 4 bases, with 17 bases left between them. Germline V gives CDR1 SGHKS, CDR2 YYEKEE (reference sequence). CDR3 sequence (DNA): TGTGCCAGCAGCTTGAGGGCAGGGGCCGTTACCACTGAAGCTTTCTTT. Residues: CASSLRAGAVTTEAFF.

In its sample, this clonotype was seen a few times. This chain connects TRBV3-1 to TRBJ2-5, with D perhaps TRBD2 (6 bases). V was cut by 0 bases and J by 5 bases, with 13 bases left in between. The germline V gene has CDR1 LGHDT and CDR2 YNNKEL (reference sequence). The CDR3 covers 15 residues. The CDR3 nucleotides are TGTGCCAGCAGCCAAGAAGACGGGGGAAAGGAGACCCAGTACTTC. This codes for CASSQEDGGKETQYF.

This clonotype showed up many times. The CDR3 reads CASSLGQYEQYF. In DNA, the CDR3 is TGTGCCAGCAGCTTAGGACAGTACGAGCAGTACTTC. The chain has TRBV7-9 and TRBJ2-7; D possibly corresponds to TRBD1 (5 bases). This CDR3 region has 12 residues. Germline V gives CDR1 SEHNR, CDR2 FQNEAQ (reference sequence). Trimming shortened V by 1 base and J by 4 bases, and 5 bases separated the two germline ends.

This clonotype was seen a few times. This chain links TRBV24-1 with TRBJ2-5; D may be TRBD1 (6 bases). This CDR3 is 15 amino acids long. V was cut by 4 bases and J by 1 base, with 12 bases left in between. CDR1 and CDR2 (germline): KGHDR, SFDVKD. The CDR3 region is CATSDHRTVQETQYF. The CDR3 DNA follows: TGTGCCACCAGTGACCATAGGACAGTCCAAGAGACCCAGTACTTC.

This clonotype was detected many times. The V gene is TRBV5-1, the J gene TRBJ2-1; 10 bases line up with TRBD2. V lost 3 bases to trimming and J lost 1 base; unmatched junction nucleotides: 7. CDR3 length: 17 amino acids. From germline, CDR1 is SGHRS and CDR2 YFSETQ. CDR3 DNA: TGCGCCAGCAGCTCAAGAGGACTAGCGGATTCCTACAATGAGCAGTTCTTC. It encodes CASSSRGLADSYNEQFF.

This clonotype was detected only a few times. CDR3 amino acids: CASSLKAGTSLSYNEQFF. CDR3 sequence (DNA): TGTGCCAGCAGTTTAAAGGCGGGGACTAGTCTCTCCTACAATGAGCAGTTCTTC. The chain has TRBV27 and TRBJ2-1; 8 bases map to TRBD2. The germline V gene has CDR1 MNHEY and CDR2 SMNVEV (reference sequence). V dropped 2 bases and J dropped 0; count of bases not matched to a gene: 9. The CDR3 sequence is 18 residues long.

This clonotype was picked up many times. This sequence joins TRBV3-1 and TRBJ1-4; 7 bases are a match to TRBD1. Trimming at V came to 5 bases and at J to 0 bases, leaving 6 bases not matched to a gene. The CDR3 totals 16 residues. CDR1 LGHDT and CDR2 YNNKEL come from the germline V gene (reference sequence). In DNA, the CDR3 is TGTGCCAGCAGCATCCTACAGGGGACAACTAATGAAAAACTGTTTTTT. This gives the protein CASSILQGTTNEKLFF.

This clonotype has a count of ten or more. The chain has TRBV6-5 and TRBJ2-3; TRBD2 matches 14 bases. V dropped 5 bases and J dropped 4; count of bases not matched to a gene: 2. This CDR3 contains 15 residues. Germline-derived CDR1 and CDR2 are MNHEY and SVGAGI. The CDR3 loop is CASSRTSGRSDTQYF. The CDR3, as DNA: TGTGCCAGCAGTCGGACTAGCGGGAGGTCAGATACGCAGTATTTT.

This clonotype was recorded many times. V is TRBV7-9 and J is TRBJ1-2; no definite D call. Trimming took 5 bases from V and 5 from J, leaving 15 bases between them. The CDR3 extends over 14 amino acids. Per germline, CDR1 SEHNR and CDR2 FQNEAQ (reference sequence). CDR3 nucleotides: TGTGCCAGCAGCACAAAAAGTCCCTCTTATGGCTACACCTTC. Translated: CASSTKSPSYGYTF.

Details on this clonotype: A read error is possible here, since a much larger clone lies one base away. The CDR3 bases are TGCGGTGCTAGTGGGTCGGGGCCCGTATCCGAGCAGTACTTC. Translation: CGASGSGPVSEQYF. This chain uses TRBV20-1 with TRBJ2-7; D assignment may be TRBD1 or TRBD2 (5 bases each). CDR1 and CDR2 (germline): DFQATT, SNEGSKA (reference sequence). The CDR3 runs to 14 residues.

This sequence joins TRBV5-1 and TRBJ2-1; a possible D gene is TRBD2 (6 bases). This CDR3 has 14 residues. Germline-derived CDR1 and CDR2 are SGHRS and YFSETQ. Deletions cut 4 bases from V and 4 bases from J, with 12 bases between. The CDR3 DNA reads TGCGCCAGCAGCATAGGACTACCGTACAATGAGCAGTTCTTC. Translation: CASSIGLPYNEQFF.

This rearrangement joins TRBV6-1 to TRBJ2-1; no definite D call. Looked up from germline, CDR1 is MNHNS and CDR2 is SASEGT. The CDR3 has 12 residues. V lost 6 bases to trimming and J lost 5 bases, with 8 bases between them. This CDR3 is CASRGIHNEQFF. DNA for the CDR3: TGTGCCAGCAGGGGCATCCACAATGAGCAGTTCTTC.

This clonotype was picked up a small number of times. The gene calls are TRBV19 and TRBJ2-1; D perhaps matches TRBD1 (5 bases). Germline V gives CDR1 LNHDA, CDR2 SQIVND (reference sequence). Trimming pared 3 bases from V and 6 bases from J, leaving 9 bases between. This CDR3 contains 13 residues. The CDR3 is CASSIYQGNEQFF. As DNA, the CDR3 is TGTGCCAGTAGTATTTACCAGGGCAATGAGCAGTTCTTC.

The genes are TRBV4-1 and TRBJ1-1, with 7 bases lining up with TRBD1. CDR3 length: 16 amino acids. The V segment lost 0 bases and the J segment 0 bases; nucleotides outside the gene matches: 4. The germline V gene has CDR1 MGHRA and CDR2 YSYEKL. The CDR3 coding sequence is TGCGCCAGCAGCCAAGAAGGGGGCGGACTGAACACTGAAGCTTTCTTT. Protein sequence: CASSQEGGGLNTEAFF.

This clonotype appeared a few times. The chain carries TRBV7-2 and TRBJ2-7; the D call may be TRBD1 or TRBD2 (5 bases each). This CDR3 is 16 amino acids long. Germline CDR1 and CDR2: SGHTA and FQGNSA. V dropped 0 bases and J dropped 2 bases, with 14 bases sitting between them. Here the CDR3 DNA reads TGTGCCAGCAGCTTAGCCCCTGGTAGAGGGGCCTACGAGCAGTACTTC. Its translation is CASSLAPGRGAYEQYF. The full variable domain, rest sourced from reference TRBV7-2 and TRBJ2-7, is GAGVSQSPSNKVTEKGKDVELRCDPISGHTALYWYRQSLGQGLEFLIYFQGNSAPDKSGLPSDRFSAERTGGSVSTLTIQRTQQEDSAVYLCASSLAPGRGAYEQYFGPGTRLTVT.

The chain is built from TRBV12-3 or TRBV12-4 and TRBJ1-1; D is undetermined. Trimming removed 2 bases at V and 4 bases at J, with 11 bases between. This CDR3 is built from 14 residues. CDR3 loop: CASSLKGAFTEAFF. In DNA form, the CDR3 reads TGTGCCAGCAGTTTAAAGGGAGCCTTCACTGAAGCTTTCTTT.